This TCR beta chain was sequenced for a study of radiation and T cells in renal cell carcinoma. As to time point: blood 4 weeks post-SBRT, at nephrectomy. As for treatment: 15 Gy SBRT to primary tumor, nephrectomy 4 weeks later. Nephrectomy followed 15 Gy stereotactic body radiation by 4 weeks. Turning to this clone: Within the sample, other DNA sequences also encode this same CDR3.

With 0 bases removed from V and 2 bases from J, the gap between germline ends came to 13 bases. Germline CDR1 and CDR2: SGDLS and YYNGEE. The CDR3 has 16 amino acids. The assay was immunoSEQ multiplex PCR, and TCRdb's table has in-frame clones only and misses some. The sample includes about 77,000 clones, over 65% of them seen just once. The TCR was taken from a woman aged 55 to 70 with renal cell carcinoma. The V gene is TRBV9, the J gene TRBJ2-3; D gene ambiguous. Sequences were derived from blood, sampled from a patient whose treatment included radiotherapy and nephrectomy. The CDR3 bases are TGTGCCAGCAGCGTAGCTAGGAGCACATCCACAGATACGCAGTATTTT. It specifies CASSVARSTSTDTQYF.